The source of this T cell receptor (beta chain) is a study of blood T cells in healthy people across ages. Findings of the study overall: Roughly linear age-related decline in beta diversity appeared, significant by age around 42.

The second PCR ran about 7 to 12 cycles with a sample-barcoded 5' primer and J-beta primers. In TCRdb, the 5' RACE reads were re-called with MiXCR into one record per CDR3 protein. This table has roughly 1.9 million distinct CDR3 sequences, 39% appearing once. Points on this clonotype: Its target is not known.

Researchers isolated at least 7 million PBMCs per sample. The CDR3 contains 15 residues. Trimming cost V 1 base and J 3 bases; bases outside gene matches: 6. Germline loops: CDR1 DFQATT, CDR2 SNEGSKA (reference sequence). The sequence came from a human donor in good health. The sample consisted of blood. This chain uses TRBV20-1 with TRBJ2-3, with 8 bases that match TRBD2. The CDR3 DNA sequence: TGCAGTGCTAGAGCCGGGGGGGCGCGGACAGATACGCAGTATTTT. Protein: CSARAGGARTDTQYF.